The present T cell receptor (beta chain) was sequenced within a study of blood T cell repertoires in COVID-19. Background on the study: Samples representing acute and convalescent COVID-19 were sourced from the United States, Italy and Spain. From T cells, B-cell-depleted T cells, or PBMCs came the material, which was cDNA or gDNA.

Germline lookup yields CDR1 DFQATT and CDR2 SNEGSKA (reference sequence). The CDR3 has 11 residues. Trimming shortened V by 5 bases and J by 9 bases, and 11 bases separated the two germline ends. This clone was counted a single time. In the study's own analysis: The assay estimated nucleated cells by amplifying reference gene primers. Libraries were prepared by immunoSEQ multiplex PCR; TCRdb keeps only in-frame clonotypes and omits some of them. Clone size and V and J calls were adopted from that table, with D and trimming inferred from the DNA. This sample has some 150,000 clones, with roughly 82% found just once.

The chain is built from TRBV20-1 and TRBJ2-4; a weak D match, TRBD2 (6 bases). The sequence came from a woman between 50 and 59 years old with acute or convalescent COVID-19. Sequencing was carried out using peripheral blood. CDR3 in amino acids: CSAGDLPIQYF. The CDR3 region has the DNA TGCAGTGCTGGGGACTTACCCATTCAGTACTTC.